The 18 T cell receptor beta chains below were found in one sample sequenced in a study of blood T cell repertoires in COVID-19. Measured with immunoSEQ multiplex PCR; TCRdb has only the in-frame clones, and not every one. The table lists roughly 390,000 clones, around 85% of them singletons. Sequenced sample: peripheral blood. These receptors were obtained from a woman between 18 and 29 years old with acute or convalescent COVID-19.

The rearrangement uses TRBV12-5 and TRBJ2-7; D may be TRBD1 (5 bases). The V gene's germline CDR1 is LGHNT and CDR2 FRNRAP. Trimming took 3 bases from V and 2 from J, leaving 8 bases between them. CDR3 length equals 13 residues. The CDR3 region is CASGLQDPYEQYF. CDR3 in DNA: TGTGCTAGTGGTTTACAGGACCCCTACGAGCAGTACTTC. Full variable domain (outside the CDR3, taken from reference TRBV12-5 and TRBJ2-7): DARVTQTPRHKVTEMGQEVTMRCQPILGHNTVFWYRQTMMQGLELLAYFRNRAPLDDSGMPKDRFSAEMPDATLATLKIQPSEPRDSAVYFCASGLQDPYEQYFGPGTRLTVT.

V is TRBV2 and J is TRBJ1-4, with 7 bases matching TRBD1. V trimming: 3 bases; J trimming: 5 bases; junction bases outside the gene matches: 3. The CDR3 runs 14 residues. Germline V gives CDR1 SNHLY, CDR2 FYNNEI. The CDR3 loop is CASSDRTGNEKLFF. CDR3 DNA: TGTGCCAGCAGTGACAGGACAGGCAATGAAAAACTGTTTTTT.

CDR3 in amino acids: CASSLAPGVATEAFF. The CDR3 DNA reads as TGTGCCAGCAGCTTAGCCCCAGGGGTGGCCACTGAAGCTTTCTTT. The chain carries TRBV7-6 and TRBJ1-1; D is possibly TRBD1 (6 bases). The CDR3 contains 15 residues. Trimming stripped 0 bases from V and 4 bases from J, with 12 bases between. Germline CDR1 is SGHVS and CDR2 is FNYEAQ. Using reference TRBV7-6 and TRBJ1-1 for the parts outside the CDR3, the full variable domain is GAGVSQSPRYKVTKRGQDVALRCDPISGHVSLYWYRQALGQGPEFLTYFNYEAQQDKSGLPNDRFSAERPEGSISTLTIQRTEQRDSAMYRCASSLAPGVATEAFFGQGTRLTVV.

This clone has at least ten counts. CDR3 in amino acids: CASSLDRVGNQPQHF. In DNA, the CDR3 is TGTGCCAGCAGTCTTGACAGGGTTGGCAATCAGCCCCAGCATTTT. The gene calls are TRBV6-6 and TRBJ1-5, with TRBD1 matching 7 bases. Trimming removed 5 bases from V and 2 bases from J; junction bases left unmatched: 6. The CDR3 has 15 amino acids. CDR1 and CDR2 from the germline V gene are MNHNY and SVGAGI (reference sequence).

V gene TRBV27 combines with J gene TRBJ2-2; D is possibly TRBD2 (5 bases). The CDR3 loop spans 17 amino acids. Germline CDR1 MNHEY, CDR2 SMNVEV (reference sequence). Trimming stripped 0 bases from V and 6 bases from J, with 17 bases between. The CDR3 sequence is CASSLSGMATGSGELFF. CDR3 in DNA: TGTGCCAGCAGTTTATCGGGCATGGCCACGGGGTCCGGGGAGCTGTTTTTT.

This clone occurred once. The chain employs TRBV19 and TRBJ2-5; 8 nucleotides agree with TRBD2. The germline V gene has CDR1 LNHDA and CDR2 SQIVND (reference sequence). The CDR3 runs to 14 residues. Trimming at V came to 4 bases and at J to 5 bases, leaving 6 bases not matched to a gene. The CDR3 bases are TGTGCCAGTAGTAAACTAGCGGATGGGGAGACCCAGTACTTC. Its protein product is CASSKLADGETQYF.

This chain links TRBV18 with TRBJ1-1; the D gene is possibly TRBD1 (5 bases). CDR3 length equals 13 residues. V was trimmed by 3 bases and J by 0 bases, leaving 5 bases between them. CDR1 and CDR2 from the germline V gene are KGHSH and LQKENI. The DNA for the CDR3 is TGTGCCAGCTCACCGGGGCTGAACACTGAAGCTTTCTTT. Translation gives CASSPGLNTEAFF.

The CDR3: CASSDVGGSLDEQYF. CDR3 coding DNA: TGTGCCAGCAGTGACGTTGGGGGGTCCCTCGACGAGCAGTACTTC. J is TRBJ2-7 and V is TRBV2; possible D gene TRBD2, 6 bases. The CDR3 is 15 amino acids. The V end was cut by 3 bases, the J end by 5 bases, with 17 bases between. Germline values: CDR1 SNHLY, CDR2 FYNNEI. Full variable domain (missing parts from reference TRBV2 and TRBJ2-7): EPEVTQTPSHQVTQMGQEVILRCVPISNHLYFYWYRQILGQKVEFLVSFYNNEISEKSEIFDDQFSVERPDGSNFTLKIRSTKLEDSAMYFCASSDVGGSLDEQYFGPGTRLTVT.

This clone was recorded only once. The chain carries TRBV2 and TRBJ2-6, with a weak D call TRBD1 (6 bases). The CDR3 runs 14 residues. Germline V lookup: CDR1 SNHLY, CDR2 FYNNEI. Deletions cut 8 bases from V and 7 bases from J, with 15 bases between. The CDR3 here is CASVGQSTANVLTF. CDR3 sequence (DNA): TGTGCCAGCGTAGGACAGTCGACAGCCAACGTCCTGACTTTC.

The chain couples TRBV24-1 to TRBJ1-1; 8 bases fit TRBD1. Germline V gene data show CDR1 as KGHDR and CDR2 as SFDVKD. V shed 6 bases and J 4 bases; nucleotides not matched to a gene: 12. CDR3 length: 16 amino acids. The CDR3 is CATSLRSDRDVTEAFF. DNA for the CDR3: TGTGCCACCAGTTTAAGGTCGGACAGGGACGTCACTGAAGCTTTCTTT.

J is TRBJ1-1 and V is TRBV2; D is unresolved. Germline V gene lookup returns CDR1 SNHLY and CDR2 FYNNEI. The CDR3 has 13 amino acids. Between the trimmed V and J ends, which lost 9 bases and 0 bases, there was a span of 11 bases. The CDR3 bases are TGTGCCAGACACAGTACCATGAACACTGAAGCTTTCTTT. This sequence encodes CARHSTMNTEAFF.

The chain employs TRBV27 and TRBJ2-1; 9 bases map to TRBD2. With 5 bases clipped from V and 10 bases from J, the junction kept 15 bases outside the gene matches. The CDR3 covers 16 residues. In germline, CDR1 is MNHEY, CDR2 SMNVEV (reference sequence). CDR3 region: CASSPPWAGGPTEQFF. The CDR3 nucleotides read TGTGCCAGCAGTCCCCCGTGGGCGGGGGGGCCAACGGAGCAGTTCTTC.

V is TRBV28 and J is TRBJ1-2; 7 positions agree with TRBD1. Germline CDR1 and CDR2: MDHEN and SYDVKM. CDR3 length: 15 residues. Losses at the gene ends were 5 bases for V and 7 bases for J; bases not matched to a gene: 13. The CDR3 is CASSPPPDRVVGYTF. In nucleotides, the CDR3 is TGTGCCAGCAGTCCGCCACCAGACAGGGTAGTTGGCTACACCTTC.

The CDR3 protein is CASSSGGYEQYF. CDR3 nucleotides: TGTGCCAGCAGTTCCGGAGGGTACGAGCAGTACTTC. V gene TRBV28 combines with J gene TRBJ2-7; D perhaps matches TRBD2 (6 bases). The ends were cut back, 4 bases at V and 4 bases at J, with 8 bases in the middle. Per germline, CDR1 MDHEN and CDR2 SYDVKM. This CDR3 spans 12 amino acids.

V gene TRBV9 combines with J gene TRBJ1-2; no reliable D call. Trimming stripped 6 bases from V and 5 bases from J, with 14 bases between. Germline CDR1 SGDLS, CDR2 YYNGEE. The length of the CDR3 is 13 residues. CDR3 protein: CASTAGMRYGYTF. As DNA, the CDR3 is TGTGCCAGCACCGCCGGGATGCGTTATGGCTACACCTTC.

The chain is built from TRBV3-1 (or the pseudogene TRBV3-2) and TRBJ2-7, with a tentative D call TRBD2 (6 bases). CDR1 is LGHDT and CDR2 is YNNKEL in the germline V gene (reference sequence). The germline V and J ends were trimmed by 2 bases and 5 bases, with 16 bases remaining between them. The CDR3 totals 15 residues. The CDR3 bases are TGTGCCAGCAGCCAATCTCGTTCGGAGGGGAACGAGCAGTACTTC. Amino acid sequence: CASSQSRSEGNEQYF.

The gene calls are TRBV18 and TRBJ1-4, with D perhaps TRBD1 (5 bases). Looked up from germline, CDR1 is KGHSH and CDR2 is LQKENI. The CDR3 length is 14 residues. Trimming removed 3 bases from V and 8 bases from J, with 13 bases in between. Here the CDR3 DNA reads TGTGCCAGCTCACCTAACCCGGAGGGGGAAAAACTGTTTTTT. This sequence encodes CASSPNPEGEKLFF. The complete variable domain, with remaining parts taken from reference TRBV18 and TRBJ1-4, reads NAGVMQNPRHLVRRRGQEARLRCSPMKGHSHVYWYRQLPEEGLKFMVYLQKENIIDESGMPKERFSAEFPKEGPSILRIQQVVRGDSAAYFCASSPNPEGEKLFFGSGTQLSVL.

The J gene is TRBJ1-1, the V gene TRBV19; 10 bases align to TRBD1. Looked up from germline, CDR1 is LNHDA and CDR2 is SQIVND (reference sequence). This CDR3 has 13 amino acids. Trimming took 6 bases from V and 10 from J; bases not matched to a gene: 8. CDR3 loop: CASSPTGGAGAFF. The CDR3 nucleotides are TGTGCCAGTAGCCCGACAGGGGGCGCCGGAGCTTTCTTT.